The clone carrying this T cell receptor beta chain was detected only a few times. The target antigen is unknown. The data are from a study of CD8 T cells in ankylosing spondylitis. The study's findings and limits: Several highly homologous variants made up a TCR beta motif, and this motif appeared characteristic of ankylosing spondylitis blood. As reported, disease-linked clones showed significant enrichment in matched ankylosing spondylitis synovial fluid.

With molecular barcodes, quantitative 5'-RACE was used to make the TCR beta libraries. One entry per CDR3 protein results from TCRdb running MiXCR on the 5' RACE reads. Here the sample spans about 140,000 distinct CDR3 sequences, under 35% being singletons. This TCR came from a male donor with ankylosing spondylitis. The sequenced sample consisted of synovial fluid, either unsorted or a sorted T cell fraction (not recorded which).

CDR3 in amino acids: CASSLRDRAYNEQFF. The CDR3 DNA follows: TGTGCCAGCAGCCTCCGGGACAGAGCCTACAATGAGCAGTTCTTC. The V and J genes are TRBV5-5 and TRBJ2-1; 7 bases are shared with TRBD1. The V gene's germline CDR1 is SGHKS and CDR2 YYEKEE (reference sequence). After removal of 4 bases from V and 2 bases from J, the junction contained 6 bases not matched to a gene. The CDR3 consists of 15 residues.